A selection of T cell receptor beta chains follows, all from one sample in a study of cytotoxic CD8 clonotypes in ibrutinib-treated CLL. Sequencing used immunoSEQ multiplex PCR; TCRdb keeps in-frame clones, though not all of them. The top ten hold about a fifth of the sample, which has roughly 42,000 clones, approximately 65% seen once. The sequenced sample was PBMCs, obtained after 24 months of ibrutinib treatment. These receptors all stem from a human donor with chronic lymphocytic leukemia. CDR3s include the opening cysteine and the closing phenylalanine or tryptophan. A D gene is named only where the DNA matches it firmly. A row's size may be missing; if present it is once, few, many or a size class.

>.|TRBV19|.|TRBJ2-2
TGTGCCAGTAGTATTACCCGAAACACCGGGGAGCTGTTTTTT
CASSITRNTGELFF
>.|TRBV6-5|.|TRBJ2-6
TGTGCCAGCAGTTCGACAGCCTCTGGGGCCAACGTCCTGACTTTC
CASSSTASGANVLTF
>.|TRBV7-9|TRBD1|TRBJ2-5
TGTGCCAGCAGCTTACCTGGGACAGGGGTCCAAGAGACCCAGTACTTC
CASSLPGTGVQETQYF
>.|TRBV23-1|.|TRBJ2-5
TGCGCCAGCAGTCAAATAGCAGGGCCGGAGGAGACCCAGTACTTC
CASSQIAGPEETQYF
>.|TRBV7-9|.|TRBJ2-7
TGTGCCAGCAGCAGACCCGGGACCGACCGTGGGCAGTACTTC
CASSRPGTDRGQYF
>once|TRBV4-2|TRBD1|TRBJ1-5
TGTGCCAGCAGCCGCGGACAGGAACAGAGGAATCAGCCCCAGCATTTT
CASSRGQEQRNQPQHF
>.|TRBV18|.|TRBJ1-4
TGTGCCAGCTCACCGTACAGATCGGCAAGAGGTGAAAAACTGTTTTTT
CASSPYRSARGEKLFF
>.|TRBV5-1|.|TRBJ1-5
TGCGCCAGCAGCCCGGGACACCTAAGCAATCAGCCCCAGCATTTT
CASSPGHLSNQPQHF
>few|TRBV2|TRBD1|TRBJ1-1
TGTGCCAGCGGAACCCGGACAGGGAGAACTGAAGCTTTCTTT
CASGTRTGRTEAFF
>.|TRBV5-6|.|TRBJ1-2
TGTGCCAGCAGCTTCAGGCAGGGTGTGTACTATGGCTACACCTTC
CASSFRQGVYYGYTF
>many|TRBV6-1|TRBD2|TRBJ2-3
TGTGCCAGCAGTGAGGTGAGCGGGAAAGATACGCAGTATTTT
CASSEVSGKDTQYF
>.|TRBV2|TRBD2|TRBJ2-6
TGTGCCAGCAGTGAAGAGAGACTAGCGGCCCACTTCTCTGGGGCCAACGTCCTGACTTTC
CASSEERLAAHFSGANVLTF
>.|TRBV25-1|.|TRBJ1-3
TGTGCCAGCAGTGAATGGGTCGGAAACACCATATATTTT
CASSEWVGNTIYF
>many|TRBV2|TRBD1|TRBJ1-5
TGTGCCAGCAGACTGCCTAAACCGGGACAGTCCTTTTATAGCAATCAGCCCCAGCATTTT
CASRLPKPGQSFYSNQPQHF
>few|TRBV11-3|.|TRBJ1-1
TGTGCCAGCAGCTTAGGGGGTACCTACGGTGAAGCTTTCTTT
CASSLGGTYGEAFF
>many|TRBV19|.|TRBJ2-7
TGTGCCAGTCGGGGCGAATACGAGCAGTACTTC
CASRGEYEQYF
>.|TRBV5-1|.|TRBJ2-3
TGCGCCAGCAGCTTGCCGGGAAGTTCAGATACGCAGTATTTT
CASSLPGSSDTQYF
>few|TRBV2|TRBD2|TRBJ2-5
TGTGCCAGCAGGATGGGACTAGGGGTGGAGACCCAGTACTTC
CASRMGLGVETQYF
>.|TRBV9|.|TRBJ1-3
TGTGCCAGCAGCGTATCCCGCTCTGGAAACACCATATATTTT
CASSVSRSGNTIYF
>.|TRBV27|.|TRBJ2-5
TGTGCCAGCAGTTTTCTGGACAGCCTTAAGGCTGAGACCCAGTACTTC
CASSFLDSLKAETQYF
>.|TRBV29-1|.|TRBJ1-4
TGCAGCGTTGCCAGGGACGAAAAACTGTTTTTT
CSVARDEKLFF
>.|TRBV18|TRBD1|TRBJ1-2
TGTGCCAGCTCACCCGGGGACAGGGGAACTAACTATGGCTACACCTTC
CASSPGDRGTNYGYTF
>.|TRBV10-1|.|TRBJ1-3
TGCGCCAGCTCACTTACTTACGGAAACACCATATATTTT
CASSLTYGNTIYF
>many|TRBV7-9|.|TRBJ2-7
TGTGCCAGCATGCCGGACGCCTCCTACGAGCAGTACTTC
CASMPDASYEQYF
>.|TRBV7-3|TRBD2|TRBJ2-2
TGTGCCAGCAGTCCCGGGACTAGCGGAGTGGGGGATCCCCGGGAGCTGTTTTTT
CASSPGTSGVGDPRELFF
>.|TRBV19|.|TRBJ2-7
TGTGCCAGGGGGACTTATTACGAGCAGTACTTC
CARGTYYEQYF
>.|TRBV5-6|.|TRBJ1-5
TGTGCCAGCAGCCCGAGGAGGGAACAGCCCCAGCATTTT
CASSPRREQPQHF
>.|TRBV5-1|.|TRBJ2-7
TGCGCCAGCAGCTTGTGGGGGCACGAGCAGTACTTC
CASSLWGHEQYF
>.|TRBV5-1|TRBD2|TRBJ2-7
TGCGCCAGCAGCTTGGATGGACTAGCTTTTTCATTTAGCGAGCAGTACTTC
CASSLDGLAFSFSEQYF
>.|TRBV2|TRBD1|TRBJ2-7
TGTGCCAGCAGGGACAGGGGGGGGATCTACGAGCAGTACTTC
CASRDRGGIYEQYF
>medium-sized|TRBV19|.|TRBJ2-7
TGTGCCAGTAGTATAGATTTCGTCTCATCCTACGAGCAGTACTTC
CASSIDFVSSYEQYF
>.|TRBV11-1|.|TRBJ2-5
TGTGCCAGCAGCTTAGATACGGGGCTGATTGCCCAAGAGACCCAGTACTTC
CASSLDTGLIAQETQYF
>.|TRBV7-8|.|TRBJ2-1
TGTGCCAGCAGCTTAGCGCGGGGGCGTTACAATGAGCAGTTCTTC
CASSLARGRYNEQFF
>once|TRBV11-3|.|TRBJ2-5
TGTGCCAGCAGCTTAGGGGTGGGGCTAGAAGAGACCCAGTACTTC
CASSLGVGLEETQYF
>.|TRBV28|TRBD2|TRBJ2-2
TGTGCCAGCAGTTTTATGATGGGGCGGGAGGCGAACACCGGGGAGCTGTTTTTT
CASSFMMGREANTGELFF
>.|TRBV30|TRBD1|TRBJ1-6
TGTGCCTCCCCGGTCAGGGGGAATTCACCCCTCCACTTT
CASPVRGNSPLHF
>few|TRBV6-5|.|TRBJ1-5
TGTGCCAGCAGTTACACGGGGGCGGGAAAAGGTCCCCAGCATTTT
CASSYTGAGKGPQHF
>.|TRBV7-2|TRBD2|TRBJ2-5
TGTGCCAGCAGCCCCGGGGGGGTGAGGGAGACCCAGTACTTC
CASSPGGVRETQYF
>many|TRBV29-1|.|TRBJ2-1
TGCAGCGTTGGGGTTTCGGGCAGGTTGCCCGGTGAGCAGTTCTTC
CSVGVSGRLPGEQFF
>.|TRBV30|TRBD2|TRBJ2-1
TGTGCCCGGTCTAGCGGGGGTTACAATGAGCAGTTCTTC
CARSSGGYNEQFF
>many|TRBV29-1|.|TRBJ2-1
TGCAGCGTCGCGCATATCAGGACTTCGCGAGGGAATGAGCAGTTCTTC
CSVAHIRTSRGNEQFF
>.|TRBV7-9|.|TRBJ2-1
TGTGCCAGCAGCTTTCTAGGGCAGGGTTTTGGTGAGCAGTTCTTC
CASSFLGQGFGEQFF
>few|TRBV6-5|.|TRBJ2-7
TGTGCCAGCAGTTACCGCGAAGGGGGAGGATACGAGCAGTACTTC
CASSYREGGGYEQYF
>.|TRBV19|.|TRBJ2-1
TGTGCCAGTAGTCCGAGAAGGACGGCGAACTACAATGAGCAGTTCTTC
CASSPRRTANYNEQFF
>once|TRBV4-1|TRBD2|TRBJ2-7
TGCGCCAGGCCTAGCGGGGAGTCCTACGAGCAGTACTTC
CARPSGESYEQYF
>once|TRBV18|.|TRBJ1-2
TGTGCCAGCTCACCACCCGGTATGCTCCCTCGGAGCTATGGCTACACCTTC
CASSPPGMLPRSYGYTF
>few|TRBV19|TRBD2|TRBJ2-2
TGTGCCAGTAGCCGGCTAGCGGGAGACACCGGGGAGCTGTTTTTT
CASSRLAGDTGELFF
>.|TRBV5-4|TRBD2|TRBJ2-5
TGTGCCAGCAGCTTGGATTCGTTTTTGACTAGCGGAGAGACCCAGTACTTC
CASSLDSFLTSGETQYF